Below, one TCR beta chain is given with its context. V lost 6 bases and J 7 bases, leaving 13 bases between the germline ends. This CDR3 is built from 13 residues. The sample originates from a study of human T cells and chemical hapten exposure. Unique molecular identifiers were affixed to discrete cDNA molecules within the library. TCRdb ran MiXCR on the RACE reads and lists one entry per CDR3 protein. Of a few hundred thousand distinct CDR3 sequences detected, about 6.9% appear once; the ten largest clones hold more than 5.5%. Time point in this sample: patch test 2, 6 weeks after DPC sensitization. Treatment defined: therapeutic diphenylcyclopropenone sensitization with weekly scalp DPC. Patches went on only after blood had been drawn each time.

The sequencing used whole blood, collected in connection with sensitization to the hapten diphenylcyclopropenone (DPC). The genes are TRBV12-3 or TRBV12-4 and TRBJ2-1; TRBD1 or TRBD2 may be the D gene (5 bases each). The sequence was collected from a woman between 18 and 29 years old with alopecia areata. Some clones in this sample may be carry-over from other donors' samples. The CDR3 loop reads CASSLRGLNEQFF. CDR3 in DNA: TGTGCCAGCAGCCTGAGGGGTTTGAATGAGCAGTTCTTC.